Sequencing of this T cell receptor (beta chain) was carried out in a study of technical replicates of blood from a handful of donors. Sequencing was performed with immunoSEQ multiplex PCR; in TCRdb, only in-frame clones are kept and a portion is missing. The data hold about 85,000 clones, with roughly 94% observed a single time. The CDR3 sequence is 12 residues long. CDR1 KGHSH and CDR2 LQKENI come from the germline V gene. V shed 2 bases and J shed 4 bases, with 4 bases lying between them. This rearrangement joins TRBV18 to TRBJ2-3; D is uncertain. This receptor was obtained from a human donor in good health. Sequenced material: T cells isolated from PBMCs. This CDR3 reads CASSPSADTQYF. CDR3 in DNA: TGTGCCAGCTCACCATCGGCAGATACGCAGTATTTT.